The clone carrying this T cell receptor (delta chain) was picked up a small number of times. Antigen specificity is unknown. TCRdb assigns this DNA the protein of a much larger clone, which departs from its translation at residue 12; this likely reflects a read error, and the protein shown comes from translating the DNA. Bulk repertoires came from Vgamma9/Vdelta2+ or Vdelta2-negative gammadelta T cells flow-sorted from PBMC. TCRdb reanalysed the multiplex PCR reads via CATT. The sample includes tens of thousands of delta-chain clones, around 1.7% seen only once; the top ten take over 12%. This entry is derived from a study of γδ T cells in repeated Plasmodium falciparum infection. The study's findings and limits: Many TCRgamma sequences overlapped between individuals in stable Vgamma9/Vdelta2+ repertoires. Vdelta2-negative gammadelta repertoires, largely Vdelta1+, seemingly showed infection-driven waves of new clonal selection.

This CDR3 spans 13 amino acids. Germline assignment: CDR1 TSWWSYY and CDR2 QGS. The rearrangement joins TRDV1 to TRDJ1; 7 nucleotides match TRDD3. This TCR was recovered from a pool of human donors (malaria-infected and uninfected, not separated). Sample: gamma-delta T cells from blood. The CDR3: CALGRGMVDKLTF. DNA of the CDR3: TGTGCTCTTGGTAGGGGGATGGTCGATAAACTCACCTTT.